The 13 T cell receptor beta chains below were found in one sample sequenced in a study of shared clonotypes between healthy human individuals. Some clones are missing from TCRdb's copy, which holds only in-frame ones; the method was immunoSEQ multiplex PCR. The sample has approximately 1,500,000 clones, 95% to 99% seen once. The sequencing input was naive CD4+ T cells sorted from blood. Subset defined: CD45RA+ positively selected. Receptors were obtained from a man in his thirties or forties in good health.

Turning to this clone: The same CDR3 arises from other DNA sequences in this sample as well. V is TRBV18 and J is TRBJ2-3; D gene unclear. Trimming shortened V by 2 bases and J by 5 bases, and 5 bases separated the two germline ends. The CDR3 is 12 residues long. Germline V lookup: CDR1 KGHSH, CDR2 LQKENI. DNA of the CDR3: TGTGCCAGCTCACCAAACAGAGATACGCAGTATTTT. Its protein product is CASSPNRDTQYF.

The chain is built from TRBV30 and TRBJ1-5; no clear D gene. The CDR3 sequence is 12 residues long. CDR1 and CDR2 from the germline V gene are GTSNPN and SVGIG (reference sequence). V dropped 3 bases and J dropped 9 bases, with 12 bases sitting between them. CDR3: CAWRAWQGPQHF. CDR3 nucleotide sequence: TGTGCCTGGAGGGCCTGGCAAGGGCCCCAGCATTTT.

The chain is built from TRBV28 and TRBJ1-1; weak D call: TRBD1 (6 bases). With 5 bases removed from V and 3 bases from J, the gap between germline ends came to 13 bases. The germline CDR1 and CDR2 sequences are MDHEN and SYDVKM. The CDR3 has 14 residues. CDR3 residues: CASSIQGLDTEAFF. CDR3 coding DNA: TGTGCCAGCAGTATCCAGGGGTTGGACACTGAAGCTTTCTTT.

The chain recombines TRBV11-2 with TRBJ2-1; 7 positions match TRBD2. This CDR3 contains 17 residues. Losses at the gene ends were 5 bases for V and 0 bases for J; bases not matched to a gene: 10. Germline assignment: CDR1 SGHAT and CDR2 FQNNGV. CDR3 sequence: CASSLPGGGSSYNEQFF. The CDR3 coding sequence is TGTGCCAGCAGCCTACCGGGGGGAGGGAGCTCCTACAATGAGCAGTTCTTC.

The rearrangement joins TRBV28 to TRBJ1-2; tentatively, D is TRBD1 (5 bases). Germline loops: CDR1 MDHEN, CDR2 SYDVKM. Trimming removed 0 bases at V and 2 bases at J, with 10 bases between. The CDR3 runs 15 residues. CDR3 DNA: TGTGCCAGCAGTTTATGGCAGGGCAAGAACTATGGCTACACCTTC. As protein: CASSLWQGKNYGYTF.

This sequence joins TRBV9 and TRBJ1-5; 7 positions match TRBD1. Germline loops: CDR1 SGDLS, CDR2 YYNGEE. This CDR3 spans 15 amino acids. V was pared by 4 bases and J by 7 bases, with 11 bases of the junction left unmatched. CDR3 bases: TGTGCCAGCAGCCGGCAGGGGGGAGCCAGGCAGCCCCAGCATTTT. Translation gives CASSRQGGARQPQHF.

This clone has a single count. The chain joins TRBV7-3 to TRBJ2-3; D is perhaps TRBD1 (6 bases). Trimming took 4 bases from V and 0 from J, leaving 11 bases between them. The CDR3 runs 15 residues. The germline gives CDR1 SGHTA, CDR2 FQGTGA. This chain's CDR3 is CASSSSRGSTDTQYF. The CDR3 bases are TGTGCCAGCAGCTCTAGTAGGGGGAGCACAGATACGCAGTATTTT. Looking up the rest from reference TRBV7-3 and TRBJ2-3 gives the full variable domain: GAGVSQTPSNKVTEKGKYVELRCDPISGHTALYWYRQSLGQGPEFLIYFQGTGAADDSGLPNDRFFAVRPEGSVSTLKIQRTERGDSAVYLCASSSSRGSTDTQYFGPGTRLTVL.

CDR3 DNA: TGTGCCAGCAGCTATCTAGCGGGAGGGCTAAGTGATACGCAGTATTTT. Its translation: CASSYLAGGLSDTQYF. The chain is built from TRBV9 and TRBJ2-3, with 12 positions matching TRBD2. Germline lookup yields CDR1 SGDLS and CDR2 YYNGEE. The CDR3 totals 16 residues. J was trimmed by 6 bases and V by 4 bases; bases with no gene match: 9.

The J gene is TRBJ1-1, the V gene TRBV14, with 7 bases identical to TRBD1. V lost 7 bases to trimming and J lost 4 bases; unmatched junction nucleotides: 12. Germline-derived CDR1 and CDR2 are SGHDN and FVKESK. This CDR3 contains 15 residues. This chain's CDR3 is CASTPPGTATTEAFF. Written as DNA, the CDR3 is TGTGCCAGCACCCCCCCCGGGACAGCCACCACTGAAGCTTTCTTT.

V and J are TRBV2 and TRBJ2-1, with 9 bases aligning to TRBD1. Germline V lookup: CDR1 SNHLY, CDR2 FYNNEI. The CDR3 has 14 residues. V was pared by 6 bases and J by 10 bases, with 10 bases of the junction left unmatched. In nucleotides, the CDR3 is TGTGCCAGCAGCGGGGACAGGGAAGGGCGCGAGCAGTTCTTC. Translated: CASSGDREGREQFF.

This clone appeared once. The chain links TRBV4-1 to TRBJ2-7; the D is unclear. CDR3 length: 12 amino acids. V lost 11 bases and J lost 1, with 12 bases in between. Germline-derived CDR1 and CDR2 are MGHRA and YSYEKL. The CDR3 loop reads CASEDSSYEQYF. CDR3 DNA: TGCGCCTCTGAGGATTCTTCCTACGAGCAGTACTTC.

The CDR3 nucleotides are TGCGCCAGCAGCCAAGAGGCTAGCGGGAGTGACTACGAGCAGTACTTC. It yields the protein CASSQEASGSDYEQYF. The rearrangement uses TRBV4-3 and TRBJ2-7; 10 positions agree with TRBD2. V gave up 0 bases and J gave up 3 bases; unmatched junction bases: 5. The CDR3 runs 16 residues. Per the germline V gene, CDR1 is LGHNA and CDR2 is YSLEER.

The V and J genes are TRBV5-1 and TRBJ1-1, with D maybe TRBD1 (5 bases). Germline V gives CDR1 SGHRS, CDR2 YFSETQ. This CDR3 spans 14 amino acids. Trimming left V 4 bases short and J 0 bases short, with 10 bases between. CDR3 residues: CASSRDGMNTEAFF. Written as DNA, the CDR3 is TGCGCCAGCAGCCGGGACGGCATGAACACTGAAGCTTTCTTT.